These T cell receptor beta chains were read from a single sample in a study of patients and donors after allogeneic stem cell transplantation. Each CDR3 protein gets one entry after TCRdb re-called the RT-PCR reads with MiXCR. The table shows tens of thousands of distinct CDR3 sequences, with more than 25% occurring only once. Sequenced sample: blood, either unsorted or a sorted T cell fraction (not recorded which). Source of these receptors: a human donor who was either an allogeneic HSCT recipient or a stem cell or donor lymphocyte infusion donor (not recorded which). It is not recorded whose cells these are; they may come from a transplant donor. The CDR3 runs from the conserved cysteine through the conserved F or W. Each record gives: D gene, V gene, clone size, J gene, CDR3 DNA, CDR3 protein. A D gene is named only where the DNA matches it firmly. Clone size appears in some rows only: once, few, many, or a class for an expanded clone.

-	TRBV5-1	-	TRBJ2-3	TGCGCCAGCAGCTTGGCGGTCCCCACAGATACGCAGTATTTT	CASSLAVPTDTQYF
-	TRBV5-1	-	TRBJ1-2	TGCGCCAGCAGCTCCGGCTTCTATGGCTACACCTTC	CASSSGFYGYTF
-	TRBV20-1	few	TRBJ1-1	TGCAGTGCTAGGGAGAGGGGCTACATCGCTGAAGCTTTCTTT	CSARERGYIAEAFF
-	TRBV7-6	-	TRBJ1-1	TGTGCCAGCAGCACTCTGGAGGGTTGGGGGGACACTGAAGCTTTCTTT	CASSTLEGWGDTEAFF
-	TRBV20-1	-	TRBJ1-1	TGCAGTGCCCTCAGGAATCTGAACACTGAAGCTTTCTTT	CSALRNLNTEAFF
TRBD1	TRBV11-2	few	TRBJ1-1	TGTGCCAGCAGCGCACAGGGGGGAGTGAACACTGAAGCTTTCTTT	CASSAQGGVNTEAFF
-	TRBV12-3/TRBV12-4	-	TRBJ1-1	TGTGCCAGCAGCCTGACTAATCTGAACACTGAAGCTTTCTTT	CASSLTNLNTEAFF
-	TRBV12-3/TRBV12-4	-	TRBJ2-7	TGTGCCAGCAGTTTCGGGCCCGCCCCAGAAGAGCAGTACTTC	CASSFGPAPEEQYF
-	TRBV5-1	-	TRBJ1-1	TGCGCCAGCAGCCCATCCCCTGAGGGAACGAACACTGAAGCTTTCTTT	CASSPSPEGTNTEAFF
-	TRBV13	-	TRBJ2-7	TGTGCCAGCAGCTTAGGCTGGGACACTTACTACGAGCAGTACTTC	CASSLGWDTYYEQYF
TRBD2	TRBV4-2	-	TRBJ2-1	TGTGCCAGCAGCCAAGAGAGGCTAGCGGGATTTGAGCAGTTCTTC	CASSQERLAGFEQFF
-	TRBV29-1	-	TRBJ1-1	TGCAGCGTCCGGACAAGGGGTTCTCATAGACCTTGGGTTGAAGCTTTCTTT	CSVRTRGSHRPWVEAFF
-	TRBV29-1	few	TRBJ1-2	TGCAGCGTTGACAGGGCTTATGGCTACACCTTC	CSVDRAYGYTF
-	TRBV2	-	TRBJ1-4	TGTGCCAGCAGTGGATGGCGGGCTTTGGGTAATGAAAAACTGTTTTTT	CASSGWRALGNEKLFF
-	TRBV25-1	-	TRBJ1-6	TGTGCCAGCAGTGAACCGCTTTTCAATTCACCCCTCCACTTT	CASSEPLFNSPLHF
TRBD2	TRBV9	once	TRBJ2-7	TGTGCCAGCAGCGTGGCGGGAGCCTACGAGCAGTACTTC	CASSVAGAYEQYF
-	TRBV20-1	few	TRBJ2-7	TGCAGTGCTAGAGGGACAAAACCCTACGAGCAGTACTTC	CSARGTKPYEQYF
-	TRBV7-2	few	TRBJ1-2	TGTGCCAGCAGCGCCGGGGAGAGCCTTCGTGGCTACACCTTC	CASSAGESLRGYTF
-	TRBV19	-	TRBJ1-2	TGTGCCAGTAGTGGGCAGGGCTCCTATGGCTACACCTTC	CASSGQGSYGYTF
-	TRBV6-2/TRBV6-3	-	TRBJ2-7	TGTGCCAGCAAGGACCACGAGCAGTACTTC	CASKDHEQYF
TRBD2	TRBV27	-	TRBJ2-7	TGTGCCAGCAGTCCCCTGGGACTAGCGACCTACGAGCAGTACTTC	CASSPLGLATYEQYF
-	TRBV4-1	few	TRBJ2-7	TGCGCCAGCAGCCAAGATTCGGTAGCAGGAAGCTACGAGCAGTACTTC	CASSQDSVAGSYEQYF
-	TRBV3-1	many	TRBJ2-3	TGTGCCAGCAGTTCAAGTGGGGCTAACACAGATACGCAGTATTTT	CASSSSGANTDTQYF
-	TRBV20-1	-	TRBJ1-4	TGCAGTGCAGGGGGGACTGATAATGAAAAACTGTTTTTT	CSAGGTDNEKLFF
-	TRBV20-1	-	TRBJ2-7	TGCAGTGCTTTAGTACCCTCCTTTGGGGGCGAGCAGTACTTC	CSALVPSFGGEQYF
TRBD2	TRBV10-3	-	TRBJ2-2	TGTGCCATCAGTCCGGGACTAGCGGGCCCCAGCGGGGAGCTGTTTTTT	CAISPGLAGPSGELFF
-	TRBV9	-	TRBJ2-3	TGTGCCAGCAGCTCGAGCGGGTGGGTCCAATCTGGCACAGATACGCAGTATTTT	CASSSSGWVQSGTDTQYF
TRBD1	TRBV5-1	few	TRBJ2-5	TGCGCCAGCAGCAACAGGGGAATGGGAGAGACCCAGTACTTC	CASSNRGMGETQYF
-	TRBV11-2	few	TRBJ1-2	TGTGCCAGCAGCAACGGTATGCTCTATGGCTACACCTTC	CASSNGMLYGYTF